This TCR beta chain derives from a study of CD8+CD57+ T cells in acquired aplastic anemia. This clonotype appeared once. The limits of the CDR3 on the DNA are not certain, so only TCRdb's listed CDR3 is given. In patients chosen for sequencing, flow cytometry had shown CD8+CD57+ cell expansion. Every patient was diagnosed with severe acquired aplastic anemia. No therapy had been given to the patients at the time of blood sampling. Template material for TCR beta VDJ and CDR3 profiling consisted of genomic DNA. TCRdb processed the reads anew with MiXCR; each CDR3 protein has one entry. The table records approximately 250,000 distinct CDR3 sequences, roughly 82% of them present only once. Germline assignment: CDR1 SGHTA and CDR2 FQGNSA. Termini included, the CDR3 measures 14 amino acids.

The sequenced material came from sorted CD4+, CD8+, or CD8+CD57+ T cells (not recorded which) from PBMCs. The clonotype was recovered from a human donor with aplastic anemia. V gene TRBV7-2 combines with J gene TRBJ2-3. CDR3 in amino acids: CASSWAQGSDNRYF.